This T cell receptor beta chain was identified in a study of molecular identifiers for immune sequencing clone quantification. Study observations and caveats: Among more than 850,000 naive cells, spiked Jurkat TCR RNA from a single cell was reportedly detectable. In cases of identical TCR molecules sharing a barcode, highly expanded clone sizes could be underestimated.

At least ten counts were recorded for this clonotype. What it binds is not known. With V trimmed by 3 bases and J by 3 bases, 5 bases remained unmatched. CDR1 is GTSNPN and CDR2 is SVGIG in the germline V gene (reference sequence). CDR3 size: 14 residues. Previously published methods and listed TCR primers were used for the bulk TCR libraries. One entry per CDR3 protein results from TCRdb running MiXCR on the PCR reads. The table includes about 640,000 distinct CDR3 sequences, 15% to 20% detected once. The V and J genes are TRBV30 and TRBJ1-2, with TRBD1 matching 9 bases. The sequence came from a human donor in good health. Some libraries in this study had Jurkat cell RNA spiked in. Sequenced: naive CD8+ T cells from blood, with Jurkat cell RNA spiked in. Subset indicated: FACS-sorted CD8+CD4-CCR7+CD45RA+ naive T cells. The CDR3 reads CAWRRQGDYYGYTF. The CDR3 DNA sequence: TGTGCCTGGAGACGACAGGGGGATTACTATGGCTACACCTTC.